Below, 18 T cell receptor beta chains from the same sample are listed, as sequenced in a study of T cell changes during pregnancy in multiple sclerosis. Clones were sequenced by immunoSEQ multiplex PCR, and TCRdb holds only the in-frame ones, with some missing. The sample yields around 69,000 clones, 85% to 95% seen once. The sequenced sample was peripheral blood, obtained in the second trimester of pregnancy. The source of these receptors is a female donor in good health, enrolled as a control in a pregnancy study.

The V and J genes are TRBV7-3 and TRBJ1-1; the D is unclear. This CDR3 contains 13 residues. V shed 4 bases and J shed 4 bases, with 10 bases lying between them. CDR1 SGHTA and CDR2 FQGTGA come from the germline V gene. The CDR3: CASSSGVLTEAFF. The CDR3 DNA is TGTGCCAGCAGCTCCGGAGTACTCACTGAAGCTTTCTTT. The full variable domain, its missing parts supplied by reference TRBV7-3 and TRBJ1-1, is GAGVSQTPSNKVTEKGKYVELRCDPISGHTALYWYRQSLGQGPEFLIYFQGTGAADDSGLPNDRFFAVRPEGSVSTLKIQRTERGDSAVYLCASSSGVLTEAFFGQGTRLTVV.

CDR3 coding DNA: TGCAGTGCTAGGGGACAGGGTACGCAGTATTTT. Its translation: CSARGQGTQYF. The V call is TRBV20-1, the J call TRBJ2-3; 9 bases agree with TRBD1. This CDR3 region has 11 residues. Germline V gene sequence: CDR1 DFQATT, CDR2 SNEGSKA (reference sequence). Trimming took 3 bases from V and 8 from J; bases not matched to a gene: 0.

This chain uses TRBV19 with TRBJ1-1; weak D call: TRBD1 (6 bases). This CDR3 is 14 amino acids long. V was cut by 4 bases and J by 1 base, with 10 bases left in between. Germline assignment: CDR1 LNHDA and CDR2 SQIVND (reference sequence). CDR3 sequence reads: CASSTSGQNTEAFF. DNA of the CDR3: TGTGCCAGTAGTACCTCGGGACAGAACACTGAAGCTTTCTTT. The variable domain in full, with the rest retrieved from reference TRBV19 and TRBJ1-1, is DGGITQSPKYLFRKEGQNVTLSCEQNLNHDAMYWYRQDPGQGLRLIYYSQIVNDFQKGDIAEGYSVSREKKESFPLTVTSAQKNPTAFYLCASSTSGQNTEAFFGQGTRLTVV.

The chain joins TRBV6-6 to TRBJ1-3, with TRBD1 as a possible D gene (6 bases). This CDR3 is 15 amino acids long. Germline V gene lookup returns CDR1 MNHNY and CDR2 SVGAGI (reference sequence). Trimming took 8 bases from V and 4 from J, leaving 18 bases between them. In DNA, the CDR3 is TGTGCCAGCTACATTGGGGGGGCAGGGGGAAACACCATATATTTT. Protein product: CASYIGGAGGNTIYF.

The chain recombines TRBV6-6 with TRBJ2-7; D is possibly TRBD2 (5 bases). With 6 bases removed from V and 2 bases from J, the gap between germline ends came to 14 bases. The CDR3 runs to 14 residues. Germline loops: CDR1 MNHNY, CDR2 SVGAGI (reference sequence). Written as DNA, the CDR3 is TGTGCCAGCAGCCGGGGTCTTGGGACCTACGAGCAGTACTTC. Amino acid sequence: CASSRGLGTYEQYF.

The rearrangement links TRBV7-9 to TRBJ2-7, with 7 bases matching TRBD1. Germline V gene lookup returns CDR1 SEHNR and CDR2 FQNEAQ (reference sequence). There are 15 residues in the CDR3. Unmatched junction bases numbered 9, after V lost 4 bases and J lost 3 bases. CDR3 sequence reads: CASSSEQGKGYEQYF. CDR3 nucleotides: TGTGCCAGCAGCTCCGAACAGGGGAAGGGCTACGAGCAGTACTTC.

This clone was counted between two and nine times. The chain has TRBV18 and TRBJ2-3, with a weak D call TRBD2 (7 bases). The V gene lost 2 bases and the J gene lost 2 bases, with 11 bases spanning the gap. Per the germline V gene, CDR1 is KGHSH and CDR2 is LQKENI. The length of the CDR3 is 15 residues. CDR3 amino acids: CASSPRGGNTDTQYF. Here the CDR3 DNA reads TGTGCCAGCTCACCAAGGGGGGGGAACACAGATACGCAGTATTTT.

CDR3 protein: CASSPTGTGIGVTMGYTF. The CDR3 DNA follows: TGTGCCAGCAGCCCCACCGGGACAGGGATTGGGGTTACAATGGGCTACACCTTC. The rearrangement uses TRBV7-9 and TRBJ1-2; 9 nucleotides align to TRBD1. Germline CDR1 reads SEHNR; CDR2 reads FQNEAQ (reference sequence). J lost 8 bases, V lost 5 bases, and 21 bases had no gene match. The CDR3 is made up of 18 amino acids.

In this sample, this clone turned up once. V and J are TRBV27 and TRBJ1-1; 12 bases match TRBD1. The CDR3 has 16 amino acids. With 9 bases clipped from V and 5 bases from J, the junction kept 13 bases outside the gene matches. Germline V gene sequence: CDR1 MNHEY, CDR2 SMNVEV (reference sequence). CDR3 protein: CASGKGQGAGVTEAFF. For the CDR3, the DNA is TGTGCCAGTGGTAAGGGACAGGGGGCAGGAGTTACTGAAGCTTTCTTT.

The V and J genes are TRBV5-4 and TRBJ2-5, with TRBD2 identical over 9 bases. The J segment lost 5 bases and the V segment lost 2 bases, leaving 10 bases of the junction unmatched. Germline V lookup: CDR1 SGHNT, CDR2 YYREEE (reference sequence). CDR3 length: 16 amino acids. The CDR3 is CASSFWLAGVRETQYF. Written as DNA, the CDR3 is TGTGCCAGCAGCTTTTGGTTAGCGGGGGTGAGGGAGACCCAGTACTTC.

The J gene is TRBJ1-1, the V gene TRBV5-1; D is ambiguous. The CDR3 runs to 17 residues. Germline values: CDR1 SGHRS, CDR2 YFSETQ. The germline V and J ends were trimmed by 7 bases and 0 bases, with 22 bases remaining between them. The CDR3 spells CASRTSGRSHMNTEAFF. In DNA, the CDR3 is TGCGCCAGCCGCACCTCCGGCAGGTCCCATATGAACACTGAAGCTTTCTTT. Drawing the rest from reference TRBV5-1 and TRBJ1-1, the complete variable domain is KAGVTQTPRYLIKTRGQQVTLSCSPISGHRSVSWYQQTPGQGLQFLFEYFSETQRNKGNFPGRFSGRQFSNSRSEMNVSTLELGDSALYLCASRTSGRSHMNTEAFFGQGTRLTVV.

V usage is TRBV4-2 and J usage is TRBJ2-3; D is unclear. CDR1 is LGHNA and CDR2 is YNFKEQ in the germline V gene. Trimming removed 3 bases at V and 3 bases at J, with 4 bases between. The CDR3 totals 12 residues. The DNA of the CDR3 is TGTGCCAGCAGCCAGAGAACAGATACGCAGTATTTT. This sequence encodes CASSQRTDTQYF.

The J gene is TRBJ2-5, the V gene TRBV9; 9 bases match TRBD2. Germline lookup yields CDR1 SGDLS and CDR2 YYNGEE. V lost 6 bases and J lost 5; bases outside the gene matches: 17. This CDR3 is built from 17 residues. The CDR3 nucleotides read TGTGCCAGCACCCCGTGGGACGGGCGGGGGGGCCGGGAGACCCAGTACTTC. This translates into CASTPWDGRGGRETQYF.

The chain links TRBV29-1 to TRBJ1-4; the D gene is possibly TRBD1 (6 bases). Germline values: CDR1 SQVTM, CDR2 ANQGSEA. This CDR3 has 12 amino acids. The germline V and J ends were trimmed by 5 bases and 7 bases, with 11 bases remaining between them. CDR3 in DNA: TGCAGCGTTAGGACAGATCTTGAAAAACTGTTTTTT. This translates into CSVRTDLEKLFF.

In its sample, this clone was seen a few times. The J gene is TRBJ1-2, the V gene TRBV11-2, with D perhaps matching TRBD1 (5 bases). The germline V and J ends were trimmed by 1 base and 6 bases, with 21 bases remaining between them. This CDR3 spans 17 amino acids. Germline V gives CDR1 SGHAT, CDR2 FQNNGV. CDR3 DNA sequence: TGTGCCAGCAGCTTAGTTCCGCGAGGGACGGGGGTGGATGGCTACACCTTC. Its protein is CASSLVPRGTGVDGYTF.

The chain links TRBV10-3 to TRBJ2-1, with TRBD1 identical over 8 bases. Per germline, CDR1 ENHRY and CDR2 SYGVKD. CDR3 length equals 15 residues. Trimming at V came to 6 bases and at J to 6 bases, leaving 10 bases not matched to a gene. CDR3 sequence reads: CAIRGGQGELNEQFF. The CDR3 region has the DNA TGTGCCATCAGAGGTGGACAGGGTGAACTCAATGAGCAGTTCTTC.

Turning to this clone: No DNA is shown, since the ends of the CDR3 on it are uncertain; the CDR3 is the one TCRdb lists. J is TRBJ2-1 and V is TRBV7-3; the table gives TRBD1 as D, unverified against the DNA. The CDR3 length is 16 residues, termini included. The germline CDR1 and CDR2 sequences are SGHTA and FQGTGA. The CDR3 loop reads CASSLGFRARDNEQFF.

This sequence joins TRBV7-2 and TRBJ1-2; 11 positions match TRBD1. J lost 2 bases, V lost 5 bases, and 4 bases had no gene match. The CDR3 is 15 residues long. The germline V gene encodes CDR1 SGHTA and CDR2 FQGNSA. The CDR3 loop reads CASSRTGGSNYGYTF. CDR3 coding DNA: TGTGCCAGCAGCCGGACAGGGGGCTCGAACTATGGCTACACCTTC. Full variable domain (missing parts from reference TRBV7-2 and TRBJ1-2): GAGVSQSPSNKVTEKGKDVELRCDPISGHTALYWYRQSLGQGLEFLIYFQGNSAPDKSGLPSDRFSAERTGGSVSTLTIQRTQQEDSAVYLCASSRTGGSNYGYTFGSGTRLTVV.